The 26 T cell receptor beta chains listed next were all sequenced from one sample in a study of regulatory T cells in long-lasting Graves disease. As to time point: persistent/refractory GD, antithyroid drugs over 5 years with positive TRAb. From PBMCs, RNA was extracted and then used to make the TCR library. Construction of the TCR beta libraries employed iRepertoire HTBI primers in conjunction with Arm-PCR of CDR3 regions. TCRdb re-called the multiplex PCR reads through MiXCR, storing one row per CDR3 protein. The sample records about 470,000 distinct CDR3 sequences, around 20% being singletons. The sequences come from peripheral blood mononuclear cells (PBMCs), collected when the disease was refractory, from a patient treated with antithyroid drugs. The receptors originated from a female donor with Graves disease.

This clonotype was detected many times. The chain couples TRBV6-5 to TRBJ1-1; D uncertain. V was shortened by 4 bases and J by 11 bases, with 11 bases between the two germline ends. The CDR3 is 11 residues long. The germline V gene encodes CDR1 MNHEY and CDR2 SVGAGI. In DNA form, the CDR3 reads TGTGCCAGCAGTTTCTCAGGTGGGGCTTTCTTT. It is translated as CASSFSGGAFF.

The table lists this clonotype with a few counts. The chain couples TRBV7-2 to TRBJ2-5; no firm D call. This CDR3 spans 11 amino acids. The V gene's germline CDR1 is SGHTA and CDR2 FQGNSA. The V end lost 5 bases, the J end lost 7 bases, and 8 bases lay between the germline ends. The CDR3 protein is CASSLRATQYF. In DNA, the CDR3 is TGTGCCAGCAGCCTCCGAGCGACCCAGTACTTC.

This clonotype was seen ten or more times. This chain's CDR3 is CGSSPGTGPYEQYF. Written as DNA, the CDR3 is TGTGGGAGCAGCCCCGGGACAGGGCCCTACGAGCAGTACTTC. The chain recombines TRBV7-2 with TRBJ2-7; 9 positions agree with TRBD1. Germline V lookup: CDR1 SGHTA, CDR2 FQGNSA. The CDR3 is 14 amino acids.

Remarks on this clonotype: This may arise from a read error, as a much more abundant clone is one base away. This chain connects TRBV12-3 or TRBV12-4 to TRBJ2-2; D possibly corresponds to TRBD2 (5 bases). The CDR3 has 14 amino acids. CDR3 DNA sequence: TGTGCCTCTATTGGAACAGCGAACACCGGGGAGCTGTCTTTT. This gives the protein CASIGTANTGELSF.

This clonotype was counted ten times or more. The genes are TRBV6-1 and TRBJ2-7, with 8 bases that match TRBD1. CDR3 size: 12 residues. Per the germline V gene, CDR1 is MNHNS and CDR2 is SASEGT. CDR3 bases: TGTACCTCCGGGACAGGTCTATACGAGCAGTACTTC. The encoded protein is CTSGTGLYEQYF.

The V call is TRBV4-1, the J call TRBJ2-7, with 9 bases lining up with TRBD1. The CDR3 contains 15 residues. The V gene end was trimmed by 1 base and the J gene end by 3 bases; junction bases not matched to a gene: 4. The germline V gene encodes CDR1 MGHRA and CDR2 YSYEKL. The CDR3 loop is CASSQGPGQGYEQYF. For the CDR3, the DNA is TGCGCCAGCAGCCAAGGACCGGGACAGGGCTACGAGCAGTACTTC.

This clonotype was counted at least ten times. The CDR3 spells CASSLGLLEETQYF. The CDR3 nucleotides read TGTGCCAGCAGTTTAGGTCTACTCGAAGAGACCCAGTACTTC. The chain has TRBV12-3 or TRBV12-4 and TRBJ2-5; D ambiguous. V lost 1 base and J 3 bases, leaving 9 bases between the germline ends. This CDR3 is 14 amino acids long.

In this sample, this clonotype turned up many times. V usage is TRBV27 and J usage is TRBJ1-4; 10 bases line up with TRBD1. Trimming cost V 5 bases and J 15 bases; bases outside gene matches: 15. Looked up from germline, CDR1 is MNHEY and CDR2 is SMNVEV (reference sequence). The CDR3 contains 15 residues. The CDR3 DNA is TGTGCCAGCAGTCCCGGGACAGGGGCCCCGCAGCGATTGTTTTTT. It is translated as CASSPGTGAPQRLFF.

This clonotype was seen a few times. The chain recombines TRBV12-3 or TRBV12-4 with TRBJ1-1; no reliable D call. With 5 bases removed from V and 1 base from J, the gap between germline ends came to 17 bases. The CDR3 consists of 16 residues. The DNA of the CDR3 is TGTGCCAGCAGTAACCGAGGAGCGGGGTGGAACACTGAAGCTTTCTTT. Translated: CASSNRGAGWNTEAFF.

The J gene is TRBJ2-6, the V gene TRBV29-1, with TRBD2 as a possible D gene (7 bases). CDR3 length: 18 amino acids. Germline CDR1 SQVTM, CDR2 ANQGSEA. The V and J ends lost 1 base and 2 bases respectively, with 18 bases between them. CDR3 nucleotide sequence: TGCAGCGTTGAAGGGGGGGGGGCAGGTTCGGCTGGGGCCAACGTCCTGACTTTC. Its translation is CSVEGGGAGSAGANVLTF.

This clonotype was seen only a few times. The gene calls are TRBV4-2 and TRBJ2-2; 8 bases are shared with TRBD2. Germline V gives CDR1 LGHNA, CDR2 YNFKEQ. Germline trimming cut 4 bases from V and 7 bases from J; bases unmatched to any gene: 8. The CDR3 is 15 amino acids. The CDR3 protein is CASSLRTSSVGELFF. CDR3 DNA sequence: TGTGCCAGCAGCCTAAGGACTAGCTCTGTCGGGGAGCTGTTTTTT.

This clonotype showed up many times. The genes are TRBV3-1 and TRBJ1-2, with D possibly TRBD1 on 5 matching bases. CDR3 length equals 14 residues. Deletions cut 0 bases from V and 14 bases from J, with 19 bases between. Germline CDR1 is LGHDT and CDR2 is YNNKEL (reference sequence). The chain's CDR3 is CASSQDVARALTTF. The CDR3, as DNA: TGTGCCAGCAGCCAAGATGTGGCCAGGGCCCTCACTACCTTC.

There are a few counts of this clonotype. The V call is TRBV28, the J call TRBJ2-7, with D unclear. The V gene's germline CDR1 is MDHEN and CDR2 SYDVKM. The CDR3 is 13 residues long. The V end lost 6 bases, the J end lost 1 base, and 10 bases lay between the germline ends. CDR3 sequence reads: CASRETVSYEQYF. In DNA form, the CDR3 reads TGTGCCAGCAGGGAGACGGTGTCCTACGAGCAGTACTTC.

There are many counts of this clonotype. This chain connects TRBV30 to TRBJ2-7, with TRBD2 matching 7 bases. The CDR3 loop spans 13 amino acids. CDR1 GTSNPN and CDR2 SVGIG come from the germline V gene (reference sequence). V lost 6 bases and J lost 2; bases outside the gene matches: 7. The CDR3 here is CACGGTIPYEQYF. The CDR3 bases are TGTGCCTGCGGGGGGACTATCCCCTACGAGCAGTACTTC.

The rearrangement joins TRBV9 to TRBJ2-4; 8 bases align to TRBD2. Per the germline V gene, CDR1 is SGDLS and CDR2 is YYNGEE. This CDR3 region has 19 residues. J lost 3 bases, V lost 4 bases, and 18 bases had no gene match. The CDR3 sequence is CASSPPFGQDLAGKNIQYF. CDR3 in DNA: TGTGCCAGCAGCCCCCCCTTTGGTCAGGATCTAGCGGGCAAAAACATTCAGTACTTC.

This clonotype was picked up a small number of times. The CDR3 coding sequence is TGTGCCAGCAGGCTGACAGGGGGCCCTAACTATGGCTACACCTTC. This translates into CASRLTGGPNYGYTF. V usage is TRBV2 and J usage is TRBJ1-2; 10 nucleotides agree with TRBD1. This CDR3 has 15 amino acids. Trimming took 6 bases from V and 0 from J; bases not matched to a gene: 4. CDR1 and CDR2 from the germline V gene are SNHLY and FYNNEI.

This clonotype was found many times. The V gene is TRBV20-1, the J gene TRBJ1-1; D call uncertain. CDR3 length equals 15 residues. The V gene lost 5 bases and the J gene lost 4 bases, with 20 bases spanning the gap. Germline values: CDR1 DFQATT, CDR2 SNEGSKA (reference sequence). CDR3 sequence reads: CSAVELRGLVTEAFF. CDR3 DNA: TGCAGTGCTGTAGAACTTCGGGGTTTGGTCACTGAAGCTTTCTTT.

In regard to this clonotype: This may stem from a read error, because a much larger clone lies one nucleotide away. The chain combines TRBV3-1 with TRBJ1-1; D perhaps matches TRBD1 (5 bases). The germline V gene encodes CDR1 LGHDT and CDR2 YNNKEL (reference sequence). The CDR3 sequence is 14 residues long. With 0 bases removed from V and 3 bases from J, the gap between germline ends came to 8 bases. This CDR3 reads CASSQDAGYTEAFF. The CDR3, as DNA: TGTGCCAGCAGCCAAGATGCAGGGTACACTGAAGCTTTCTTT.

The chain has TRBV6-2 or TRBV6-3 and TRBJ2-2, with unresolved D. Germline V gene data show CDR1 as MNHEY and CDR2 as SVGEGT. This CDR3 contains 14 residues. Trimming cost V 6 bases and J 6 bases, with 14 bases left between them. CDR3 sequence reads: CASSGSYIAGELFF. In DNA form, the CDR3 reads TGTGCCAGCAGCGGGTCATACATCGCCGGGGAGCTGTTTTTT.

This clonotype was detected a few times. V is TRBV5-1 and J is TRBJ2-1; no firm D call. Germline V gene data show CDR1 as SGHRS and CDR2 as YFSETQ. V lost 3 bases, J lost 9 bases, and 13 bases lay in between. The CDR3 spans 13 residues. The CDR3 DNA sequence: TGCGCCAGCAGCTCAACGCCGGGTGGTGAGCAGTTCTTC. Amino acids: CASSSTPGGEQFF.

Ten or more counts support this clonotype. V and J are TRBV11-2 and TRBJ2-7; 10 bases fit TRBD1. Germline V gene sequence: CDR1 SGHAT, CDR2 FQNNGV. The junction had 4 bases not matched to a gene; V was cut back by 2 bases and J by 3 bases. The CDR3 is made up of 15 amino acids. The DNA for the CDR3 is TGTGCCAGCAGCTTACAGGGACAGGGGTTCTACGAGCAGTACTTC. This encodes CASSLQGQGFYEQYF.

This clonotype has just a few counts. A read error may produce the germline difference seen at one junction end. In DNA, the CDR3 is TGTGCTAGCAGCGCGACGGGGGCCAAGCCCGGGGAGCTGTTTTTT. The encoded protein is CASSATGAKPGELFF. The chain recombines TRBV7-7 with TRBJ2-2, with D possibly being TRBD1 or TRBD2 (6 bases each). The CDR3 is made up of 15 amino acids. Germline values: CDR1 SSHAT, CDR2 FNYEAQ (reference sequence).

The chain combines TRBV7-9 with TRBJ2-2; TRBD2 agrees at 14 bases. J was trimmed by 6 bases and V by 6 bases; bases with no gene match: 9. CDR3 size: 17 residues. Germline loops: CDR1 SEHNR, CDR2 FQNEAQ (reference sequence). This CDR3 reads CASSNYRGLAGAGELFF. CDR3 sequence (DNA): TGTGCCAGCAGTAACTACAGGGGACTAGCGGGAGCCGGGGAGCTGTTTTTT.

The CDR3 spells CASSLTGKTGNTIYF. The CDR3 nucleotides read TGCGCCAGCAGCCTTACAGGGAAAACTGGAAACACCATATATTTT. The chain has TRBV5-1 and TRBJ1-3, with TRBD1 as a possible D gene (6 bases). This CDR3 has 15 amino acids. The V gene lost 4 bases and the J gene lost 2 bases, with 13 bases spanning the gap. CDR1 and CDR2 (germline): SGHRS, YFSETQ.

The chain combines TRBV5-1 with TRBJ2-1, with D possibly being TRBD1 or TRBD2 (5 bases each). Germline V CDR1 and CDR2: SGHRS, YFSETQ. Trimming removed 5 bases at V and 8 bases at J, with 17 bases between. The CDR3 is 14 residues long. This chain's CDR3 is CASRPVALGDEQFF. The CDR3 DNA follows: TGCGCCAGCAGGCCCGTTGCGCTGGGGGATGAGCAGTTCTTC.

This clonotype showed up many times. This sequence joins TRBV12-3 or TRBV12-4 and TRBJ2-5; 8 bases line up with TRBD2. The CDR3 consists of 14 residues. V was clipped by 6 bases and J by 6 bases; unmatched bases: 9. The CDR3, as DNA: TGTGCCAGCAGATCCAGCGGGAGAGAAAAGACCCAGTACTTC. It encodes CASRSSGREKTQYF.